Below are 16 T cell receptor beta chains sequenced from a single sample in a study of blood T cell repertoires in COVID-19. Some clones are missing from TCRdb's copy, which holds only in-frame ones; the method was immunoSEQ multiplex PCR. This sample has some 150,000 clones; around 80% occur once, and the top ten carry approximately 6%. Sample: PBMCs or T cells enriched from blood (not recorded which). The origin of the receptors is a woman between 50 and 59 years old who had recovered from COVID-19.

The chain carries TRBV9 and TRBJ1-2; weak D call: TRBD1 (5 bases). Germline values: CDR1 SGDLS, CDR2 YYNGEE. This CDR3 region has 13 residues. V dropped 3 bases and J dropped 4 bases, with 10 bases sitting between them. CDR3 bases: TGTGCCAGCAGCGAACCAGGGCTCTATGGCTACACCTTC. Protein sequence: CASSEPGLYGYTF.

This clone was detected once. This chain's CDR3 is CASSDRPYGYTF. CDR3 bases: TGTGCCAGCAGTGACAGGCCCTATGGCTACACCTTC. V and J are TRBV6-1 and TRBJ1-2, with D unresolved. The CDR3 has 12 residues. Per germline, CDR1 MNHNS and CDR2 SASEGT. V gave up 3 bases and J gave up 4 bases, with 6 bases separating them.

This rearrangement joins TRBV7-9 to TRBJ2-1; weak D call: TRBD2 (5 bases). Germline CDR1 is SEHNR and CDR2 is FQNEAQ (reference sequence). V was shortened by 5 bases and J by 9 bases, with 8 bases between the two germline ends. The length of the CDR3 is 11 residues. CDR3 protein: CASSTGIEQFF. As DNA, the CDR3 is TGTGCCAGCAGCACCGGGATTGAGCAGTTCTTC.

This clone was detected only a few times. V gene TRBV7-8 combines with J gene TRBJ2-3, with 11 bases identical to TRBD2. Germline CDR1 SGHVS, CDR2 FQNEAQ. The CDR3 covers 16 residues. The ends lost 4 bases at V and 3 bases at J; junction bases unmatched: 6. The CDR3 here is CASSSRLAGMTDTQYF. The CDR3 nucleotides are TGTGCCAGCAGCTCCCGACTAGCGGGGATGACAGATACGCAGTATTTT. Supplemented by reference TRBV7-8 and TRBJ2-3, the full variable domain reads GAGVSQSPRYKVAKRGQDVALRCDPISGHVSLFWYQQALGQGPEFLTYFQNEAQLDKSGLPSDRFFAERPEGSVSTLKIQRTQQEDSAVYLCASSSRLAGMTDTQYFGPGTRLTVL.

V usage is TRBV3-1 (or the pseudogene TRBV3-2) and J usage is TRBJ2-2, with 11 bases lining up with TRBD2. Germline assignment: CDR1 LGHDT and CDR2 YNNKEL (reference sequence). V trimming: 3 bases; J trimming: 0 bases; junction bases outside the gene matches: 3. The CDR3 spans 17 residues. In nucleotides, the CDR3 is TGTGCCAGCAGCCACTTTAGCGGGGGGGCGAACACCGGGGAGCTGTTTTTT. As protein: CASSHFSGGANTGELFF.

The chain combines TRBV6-4 with TRBJ2-3; 7 nucleotides line up with TRBD1. Unmatched junction bases numbered 1, after V lost 0 bases and J lost 4 bases. Germline CDR1 is MRHNA and CDR2 is SNTAGT. The CDR3 consists of 14 residues. As DNA, the CDR3 is TGTGCCAGCAGTGACTCGCAGGGGGCAGATACGCAGTATTTT. It translates to CASSDSQGADTQYF.

The chain recombines TRBV9 with TRBJ1-3; D might be TRBD1 (5 bases). The V end was cut by 1 base, the J end by 2 bases, with 10 bases between. The germline CDR1 and CDR2 sequences are SGDLS and YYNGEE. The CDR3 consists of 15 residues. The CDR3 DNA is TGTGCCAGCAGCGTATTTTGGGGGGCTGGAAACACCATATATTTT. Amino acid sequence: CASSVFWGAGNTIYF.

This clone is a singleton in its sample. V is TRBV5-1 and J is TRBJ1-5; 7 positions agree with TRBD1. The CDR3 contains 15 residues. Germline CDR1 reads SGHRS; CDR2 reads YFSETQ. J gave up 2 bases and V 3 bases, and 5 bases lay outside the gene matches. CDR3 nucleotide sequence: TGCGCCAGCAGCTGGACCGGACAGGGCAATCAGCCCCAGCATTTT. Encoded protein: CASSWTGQGNQPQHF.

V is TRBV7-6 and J is TRBJ1-2; D possibly corresponds to TRBD1 (6 bases). V was pared by 5 bases and J by 5 bases, with 18 bases between. There are 15 residues in the CDR3. CDR1 and CDR2 from the germline V gene are SGHVS and FNYEAQ. CDR3 residues: CASSPRSGGRYGYTF. In DNA form, the CDR3 reads TGTGCCAGCAGCCCTCGAAGCGGGGGGCGATATGGCTACACCTTC.

The chain combines TRBV5-1 with TRBJ1-1; D is unclear. The CDR3 is 14 residues long. V lost 0 bases to trimming and J lost 1 base, with 7 bases between them. CDR1 SGHRS and CDR2 YFSETQ come from the germline V gene. CDR3 coding DNA: TGCGCCAGCAGCTTGGCCTCCGGGAACACTGAAGCTTTCTTT. Its protein is CASSLASGNTEAFF.

The chain joins TRBV28 to TRBJ1-2; 9 bases align to TRBD1. Germline CDR1 reads MDHEN; CDR2 reads SYDVKM. Losses at the gene ends were 7 bases for V and 7 bases for J; bases not matched to a gene: 7. This CDR3 is built from 13 residues. CDR3 amino acids: CASTMVGQGGYTF. The CDR3, as DNA: TGTGCCAGCACCATGGTGGGACAGGGTGGCTACACCTTC.

V usage is TRBV5-1 and J usage is TRBJ1-5; 11 bases are shared with TRBD1. Germline V CDR1 and CDR2: SGHRS, YFSETQ. The CDR3 is 17 amino acids. Trimming cost V 4 bases and J 6 bases; bases outside gene matches: 12. CDR3 sequence: CASSSGPGQGDTQPQHF. The CDR3 bases are TGCGCCAGCAGCAGCGGGCCGGGACAGGGGGATACTCAGCCCCAGCATTTT.

The J gene is TRBJ2-3, the V gene TRBV28; weak D call: TRBD1 (6 bases). Looked up from germline, CDR1 is MDHEN and CDR2 is SYDVKM. The CDR3 consists of 13 residues. Trimming cost V 4 bases and J 5 bases, with 10 bases left between them. The CDR3 sequence is CASSSDSVDTQYF. The CDR3, as DNA: TGTGCCAGCAGTTCGGACAGTGTAGATACGCAGTATTTT.

The chain couples TRBV29-1 to TRBJ1-2; perhaps TRBD1 as D (6 bases). This CDR3 is 13 amino acids long. CDR1 and CDR2 from the germline V gene are SQVTM and ANQGSEA. V lost 2 bases, J lost 8 bases, and 15 bases lay in between. The CDR3, as DNA: TGCAGCGTTGAATCACAGGGAAACGGGGGCTACACCTTC. As protein: CSVESQGNGGYTF.

The chain couples TRBV11-2 to TRBJ2-7, with TRBD1 as a possible D gene (6 bases). Germline V gene lookup returns CDR1 SGHAT and CDR2 FQNNGV. Trimming pared 0 bases from V and 0 bases from J, leaving 15 bases between. This CDR3 comprises 17 residues. CDR3 DNA sequence: TGTGCCAGCAGCTTAGACCTCAGGACAGCGAACTCCTACGAGCAGTACTTC. This sequence encodes CASSLDLRTANSYEQYF.

The chain couples TRBV2 to TRBJ2-1; D gene unclear. Germline lookup yields CDR1 SNHLY and CDR2 FYNNEI. The CDR3 contains 11 residues. The V end was cut by 7 bases, the J end by 8 bases, with 9 bases between. The CDR3 nucleotides read TGTGCCAGCATATATTTTGATGAGCAGTTCTTC. Protein: CASIYFDEQFF.